This is a list of T cell receptor beta chains from one sample in a study of T cells in Graves' hyperthyroidism and ophthalmopathy. TCRdb processed the multiplex PCR reads anew with MiXCR; each CDR3 protein has one entry. Of around 390,000 distinct CDR3 sequences in the sample, roughly 15% were seen once. Input material: blood. The receptors here all came from a woman aged 30 to 39 with Graves' ophthalmopathy. Both conserved end residues are trimmed from each CDR3. Rows may omit the clone size; those that give it use once, few, many or a size class.

clone_size,v_call,j_call,cdr3_aa
.,TRBV24-1,TRBJ2-5,ATSDLLGETQY
many,TRBV30,TRBJ2-7,AWTTGIEQY
many,TRBV7-2,TRBJ1-5,ASSLDRGQVPQH
many,TRBV30,TRBJ1-1,AWNSDRGRPEAF
few,TRBV29-1,TRBJ2-1,SVHMVRYNEQF
many,TRBV15,TRBJ1-1,ATSRVSGGATEAF
.,TRBV14,TRBJ1-2,ASSQDRGGGYT
.,TRBV19,TRBJ2-5,ASSPQGAKQETQY
many,TRBV20-1,TRBJ2-2,SAKTQSGGASTGELF
once,TRBV20-1,TRBJ1-3,SARVHRGRNTIY
many,TRBV20-1,TRBJ1-1,SAYEMRGLNTEAF
many,TRBV11-2,TRBJ2-1,ASSSPQGPEQF
many,TRBV12-3/TRBV12-4,TRBJ2-1,ASSLAAGEQF
many,TRBV20-1,TRBJ1-1,SARWDRDAF
many,TRBV20-1,TRBJ2-1,SALLAANYNEQF